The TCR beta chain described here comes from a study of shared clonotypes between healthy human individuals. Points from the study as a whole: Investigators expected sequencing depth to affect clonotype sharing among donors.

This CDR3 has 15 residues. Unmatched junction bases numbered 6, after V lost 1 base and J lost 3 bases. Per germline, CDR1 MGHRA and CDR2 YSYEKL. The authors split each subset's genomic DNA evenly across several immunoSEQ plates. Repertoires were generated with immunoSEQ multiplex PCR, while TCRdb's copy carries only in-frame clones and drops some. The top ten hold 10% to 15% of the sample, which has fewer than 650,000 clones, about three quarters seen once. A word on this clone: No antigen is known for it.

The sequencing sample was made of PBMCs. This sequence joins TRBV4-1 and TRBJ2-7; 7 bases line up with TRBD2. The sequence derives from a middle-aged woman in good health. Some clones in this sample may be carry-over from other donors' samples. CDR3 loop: CASSQGRGGGYEQYF. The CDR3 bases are TGCGCCAGCAGCCAAGGGAGGGGCGGGGGCTACGAGCAGTACTTC.